The 5 T cell receptor beta chains listed next were all sequenced from one sample in a study of blood T cell repertoires in COVID-19. TCRdb keeps only in-frame clones here, not all; method: immunoSEQ multiplex PCR. The table includes 350,000 or so clones, about 87% detected once. Sequenced sample: peripheral blood. These receptors originate from a woman in her thirties with COVID-19, enrolled during active disease.

This chain connects TRBV15 to TRBJ2-5, with 8 positions matching TRBD2. The CDR3 is 16 residues long. Germline loops: CDR1 LNHNV, CDR2 YYDKDF (reference sequence). The V and J ends lost 1 base and 2 bases, in that order; junction bases with no gene match: 6. The CDR3 sequence is CATSRVTSGGQETQYF. The DNA of the CDR3 is TGTGCCACCAGCAGAGTAACTAGCGGAGGGCAAGAGACCCAGTACTTC. Full variable domain (missing parts from reference TRBV15 and TRBJ2-5): DAMVIQNPRYQVTQFGKPVTLSCSQTLNHNVMYWYQQKSSQAPKLLFHYYDKDFNNEADTPDNFQSRRPNTSFCFLDIRSPGLGDTAMYLCATSRVTSGGQETQYFGPGTRLLVL.

The V and J genes are TRBV4-1 and TRBJ2-1; D perhaps matches TRBD1 (5 bases). Germline assignment: CDR1 MGHRA and CDR2 YSYEKL. V shed 0 bases and J shed 10 bases, with 19 bases lying between them. The CDR3 totals 16 residues. The CDR3 reads CASSQDWAGAHGEQFF. CDR3 coding DNA: TGCGCCAGCAGCCAAGATTGGGCTGGGGCCCATGGGGAGCAGTTCTTC.

V is TRBV6-5 and J is TRBJ2-1, with 11 positions matching TRBD1. This CDR3 is built from 15 residues. CDR1 and CDR2 from the germline V gene are MNHEY and SVGAGI. After removal of 6 bases from V and 7 bases from J, the junction contained 8 bases not matched to a gene. The CDR3 nucleotides read TGTGCCAGCAGACTGGGACAGGGGGTTAGGAATGAGCAGTTCTTC. It encodes CASRLGQGVRNEQFF.

This sequence joins TRBV6-6 and TRBJ2-3; D is possibly TRBD2 (5 bases). Trimming took off 5 bases at V and 0 bases at J, with 18 bases between the two ends. CDR1 and CDR2 (germline): MNHNY, SVGAGI (reference sequence). The CDR3 has 17 residues. In nucleotides, the CDR3 is TGTGCCAGCAGTCGGACCGGGGAAGGTTTTAGCACAGATACGCAGTATTTT. Its translation: CASSRTGEGFSTDTQYF.

This sequence joins TRBV27 and TRBJ2-4; TRBD1 agrees at 9 bases. This CDR3 is built from 14 residues. The V segment lost 3 bases and the J segment 7 bases; nucleotides outside the gene matches: 4. Germline CDR1 is MNHEY and CDR2 is SMNVEV (reference sequence). This chain's CDR3 is CASSFLGQGNIQYF. As DNA, the CDR3 is TGTGCCAGCAGTTTTCTAGGACAGGGGAACATTCAGTACTTC.